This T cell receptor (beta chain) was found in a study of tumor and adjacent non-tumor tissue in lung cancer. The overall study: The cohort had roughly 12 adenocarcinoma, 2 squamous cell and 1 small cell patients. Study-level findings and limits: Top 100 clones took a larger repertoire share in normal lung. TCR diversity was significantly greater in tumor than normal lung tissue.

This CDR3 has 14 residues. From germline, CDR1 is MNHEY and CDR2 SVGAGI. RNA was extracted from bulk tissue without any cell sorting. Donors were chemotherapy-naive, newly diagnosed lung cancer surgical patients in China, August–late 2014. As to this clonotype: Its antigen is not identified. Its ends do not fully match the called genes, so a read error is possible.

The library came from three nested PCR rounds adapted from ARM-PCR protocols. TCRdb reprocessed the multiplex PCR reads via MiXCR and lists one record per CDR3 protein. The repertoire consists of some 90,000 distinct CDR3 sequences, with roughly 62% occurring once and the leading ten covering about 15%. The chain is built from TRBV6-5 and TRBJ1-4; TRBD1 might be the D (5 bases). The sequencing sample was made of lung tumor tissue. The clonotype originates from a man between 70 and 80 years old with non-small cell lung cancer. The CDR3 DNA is TGTGCCAGCAACAGAGGGGCAGAGAGTGAAAAATTGTTTTTT. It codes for CASNRGAESEKLFF.